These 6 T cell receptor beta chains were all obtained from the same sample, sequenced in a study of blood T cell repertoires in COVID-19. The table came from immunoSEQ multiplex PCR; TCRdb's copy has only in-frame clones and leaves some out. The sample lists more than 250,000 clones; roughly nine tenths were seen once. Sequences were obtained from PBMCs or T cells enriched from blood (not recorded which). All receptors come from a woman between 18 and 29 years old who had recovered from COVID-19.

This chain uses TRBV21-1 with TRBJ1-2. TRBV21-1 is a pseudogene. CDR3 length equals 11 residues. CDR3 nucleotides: TGTGCCAGCAGCGGGCGGGGCGGCTACACCTTC. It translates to CASSGRGGYTF.

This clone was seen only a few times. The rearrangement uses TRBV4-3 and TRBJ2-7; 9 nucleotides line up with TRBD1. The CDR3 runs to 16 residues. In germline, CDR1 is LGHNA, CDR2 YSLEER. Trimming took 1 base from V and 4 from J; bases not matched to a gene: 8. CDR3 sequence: CASSQVVRTGAYEQYF. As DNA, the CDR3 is TGCGCCAGCAGCCAAGTAGTTAGGACAGGGGCTTACGAGCAGTACTTC.

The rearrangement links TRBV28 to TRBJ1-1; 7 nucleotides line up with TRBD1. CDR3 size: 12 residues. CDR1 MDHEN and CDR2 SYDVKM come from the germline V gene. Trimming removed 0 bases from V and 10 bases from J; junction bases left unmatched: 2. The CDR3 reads CASSLWGQRAFF. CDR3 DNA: TGTGCCAGCAGTTTATGGGGACAGAGAGCTTTCTTT.

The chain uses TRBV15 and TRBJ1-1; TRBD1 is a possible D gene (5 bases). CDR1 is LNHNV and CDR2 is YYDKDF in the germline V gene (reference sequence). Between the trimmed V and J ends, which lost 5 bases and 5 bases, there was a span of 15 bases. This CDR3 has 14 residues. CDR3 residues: CATSLRARTTEAFF. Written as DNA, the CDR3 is TGTGCCACCAGCCTAAGGGCCCGGACAACTGAAGCTTTCTTT.

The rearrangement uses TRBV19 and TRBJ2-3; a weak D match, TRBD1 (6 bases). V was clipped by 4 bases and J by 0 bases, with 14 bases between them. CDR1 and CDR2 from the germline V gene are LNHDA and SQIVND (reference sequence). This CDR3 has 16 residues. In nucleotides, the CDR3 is TGTGCCAGTAGTACGAGGTGGGGGCCTAGCACAGATACGCAGTATTTT. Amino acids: CASSTRWGPSTDTQYF.

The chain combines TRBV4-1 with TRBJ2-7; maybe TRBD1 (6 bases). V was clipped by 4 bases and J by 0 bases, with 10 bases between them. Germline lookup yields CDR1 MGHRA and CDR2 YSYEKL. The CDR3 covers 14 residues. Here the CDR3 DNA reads TGCGCCAGCAGCCCCACAGGGAGCTCCTACGAGCAGTACTTC. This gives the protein CASSPTGSSYEQYF.